A single sample is the source of the 29 T cell receptor beta chains below, sequenced in a study of blood T cell repertoires in COVID-19. The method was immunoSEQ multiplex PCR; TCRdb's version includes in-frame clones alone and lacks a portion of them. This table has about 160,000 clones, more than 80% appearing once. Input material: peripheral blood. Receptors originate from a human donor in a cohort sampled during active COVID-19.

J is TRBJ1-6 and V is TRBV4-1; no clear D gene. This CDR3 contains 14 residues. Germline V gives CDR1 MGHRA, CDR2 YSYEKL. V dropped 1 base and J dropped 8 bases, with 9 bases sitting between them. The CDR3 nucleotides read TGCGCCAGCAGCCAAGGAGAGGGCGATTCACCCCTCCACTTT. Translated, it gives CASSQGEGDSPLHF.

The V and J genes are TRBV5-4 and TRBJ2-5, with 9 positions matching TRBD2. The V and J ends lost 4 bases and 5 bases, in that order; junction bases with no gene match: 6. CDR1 SGHNT and CDR2 YYREEE come from the germline V gene (reference sequence). The CDR3 covers 14 residues. CDR3 sequence (DNA): TGTGCCAGCAGCGCAGGACTAGCGCCTGAGACCCAGTACTTC. Translation: CASSAGLAPETQYF.

The CDR3 is CAWSPGLTYEQYF. The CDR3 bases are TGTGCCTGGAGTCCGGGACTTACATACGAGCAGTACTTC. The gene calls are TRBV30 and TRBJ2-7, with D possibly TRBD2 on 6 matching bases. The CDR3 is 13 amino acids. The V end lost 2 bases, the J end lost 4 bases, and 12 bases lay between the germline ends. In germline, CDR1 is GTSNPN, CDR2 SVGIG (reference sequence).

This sequence joins TRBV20-1 and TRBJ1-1; D unclear. The germline gives CDR1 DFQATT, CDR2 SNEGSKA (reference sequence). The CDR3 is 11 amino acids. Trimming removed 5 bases at V and 7 bases at J, with 11 bases between. The CDR3 spells CSAGLSLEAFF. The CDR3 region has the DNA TGCAGTGCTGGACTCAGCCTTGAAGCTTTCTTT.

This chain connects TRBV4-3 to TRBJ1-4; 7 nucleotides match TRBD1. From germline, CDR1 is LGHNA and CDR2 YSLEER. The CDR3 totals 16 residues. The V segment lost 0 bases and the J segment 8 bases; nucleotides outside the gene matches: 9. In DNA form, the CDR3 reads TGCGCCAGCAGCCAAGAGCCATCAGGGGGTCGGGAAAAACTGTTTTTT. Amino acids: CASSQEPSGGREKLFF.

This clone occurred once. The CDR3 DNA reads as TGCAGCGTGAATGGACGGTTGGGGGACAGGGGAGTAGGGGAGCAGTTCTTC. Its translation is CSVNGRLGDRGVGEQFF. The rearrangement joins TRBV29-1 to TRBJ2-1; 10 nucleotides align to TRBD1. The germline V gene has CDR1 SQVTM and CDR2 ANQGSEA. The CDR3 length is 17 residues. The V and J ends lost 6 bases and 10 bases, in that order; junction bases with no gene match: 21.

The chain's CDR3 is CASSLRGNGDTEAFF. The CDR3 bases are TGTGCCAGCAGTTTACGAGGTAACGGCGACACTGAAGCTTTCTTT. The V and J genes are TRBV27 and TRBJ1-1; D unresolved. The CDR3 spans 15 residues. CDR1 MNHEY and CDR2 SMNVEV come from the germline V gene (reference sequence). V was shortened by 2 bases and J by 3 bases, with 13 bases between the two germline ends.

This clone is a singleton in its sample. The chain recombines TRBV27 with TRBJ2-7, with 7 nucleotides matching TRBD2. Looked up from germline, CDR1 is MNHEY and CDR2 is SMNVEV (reference sequence). The junction had 3 bases not matched to a gene; V was cut back by 4 bases and J by 3 bases. The CDR3 extends over 13 amino acids. In nucleotides, the CDR3 is TGTGCCAGCAGTTGGGCGGGAGACTACGAGCAGTACTTC. This codes for CASSWAGDYEQYF.

The chain links TRBV7-2 to TRBJ1-6, with D uncertain. This CDR3 spans 15 amino acids. The germline V gene has CDR1 SGHTA and CDR2 FQGNSA. The ends were cut back, 5 bases at V and 0 bases at J, with 8 bases in the middle. As DNA, the CDR3 is TGTGCCAGCAGCACCGGGAGCTCCTATAATTCACCCCTCCACTTT. Protein product: CASSTGSSYNSPLHF.

The chain employs TRBV7-9 and TRBJ1-3, with D possibly being TRBD1 (5 bases). CDR1 and CDR2 (germline): SEHNR, FQNEAQ (reference sequence). The CDR3 totals 16 residues. V lost 7 bases, J lost 0 bases, and 16 bases lay in between. The DNA for the CDR3 is TGTGCCAGCAACGACGGGGGACTGCACTCTGGAAACACCATATATTTT. Residues: CASNDGGLHSGNTIYF.

This clone occurred once. The rearrangement uses TRBV10-3 and TRBJ1-1; 7 bases line up with TRBD1. Unmatched junction bases numbered 13, after V lost 5 bases and J lost 4 bases. The germline V gene encodes CDR1 ENHRY and CDR2 SYGVKD. This CDR3 is 16 amino acids long. The CDR3 coding sequence is TGTGCCATCAGTCGGCAGGGGGTTGGTGAGATCACTGAAGCTTTCTTT. Translating gives CAISRQGVGEITEAFF.

This clone has more than one count but fewer than ten. The chain recombines TRBV1 with TRBJ2-5; the table assigns TRBD2, which was not confirmed against the DNA. TRBV1 is described as a pseudogene. There are 15 residues in the CDR3. The CDR3 sequence: CTSSQERGGQETQYF. CDR3 nucleotide sequence: TGCACCAGCAGCCAAGAGCGGGGGGGCCAAGAGACCCAGTACTTC.

The rearrangement uses TRBV4-1 and TRBJ1-1, with a weak D call TRBD1 (5 bases). CDR1 is MGHRA and CDR2 is YSYEKL in the germline V gene. The V gene lost 3 bases and the J gene lost 1 base, with 12 bases spanning the gap. The CDR3 covers 15 residues. CDR3 amino acids: CASSQTPQGNTEAFF. The CDR3 coding sequence is TGCGCCAGCAGCCAGACGCCCCAGGGGAACACTGAAGCTTTCTTT.

CDR3 DNA sequence: TGTGCCTGGAGGAAGACGACTAGCGGGGGCGACAATGAGCAGTTCTTC. Translating it yields CAWRKTTSGGDNEQFF. The chain combines TRBV30 with TRBJ2-1, with 12 bases aligning to TRBD2. This CDR3 spans 16 amino acids. Germline V gene sequence: CDR1 GTSNPN, CDR2 SVGIG (reference sequence). V shed 3 bases and J 5 bases; nucleotides not matched to a gene: 8.

In DNA form, the CDR3 reads TGTGCCAGCAGCTTAAGTTGGTCGGAGGGTAATCAGCCCCAGCATTTT. Amino acid sequence: CASSLSWSEGNQPQHF. The chain carries TRBV7-2 and TRBJ1-5; no clear D gene. CDR1 and CDR2 (germline): SGHTA, FQGNSA. The CDR3 spans 16 residues. V lost 2 bases to trimming and J lost 4 bases, with 15 bases between them.

The rearrangement links TRBV9 to TRBJ2-5; 7 bases fit TRBD1. Per germline, CDR1 SGDLS and CDR2 YYNGEE. The CDR3 covers 13 residues. Trimming at V came to 0 bases and at J to 4 bases, leaving 0 bases not matched to a gene. This chain's CDR3 is CASSVGQGETQYF. CDR3 coding DNA: TGTGCCAGCAGCGTAGGACAGGGAGAGACCCAGTACTTC.

The chain combines TRBV12-5 with TRBJ1-1; no reliable D call. The germline gives CDR1 LGHNT, CDR2 FRNRAP. This CDR3 has 11 amino acids. The V and J ends lost 6 bases and 8 bases respectively, with 10 bases between them. The CDR3 DNA reads as TGTGCTAGTGGGGGAGGACGGGAAGCTTTCTTT. Translation: CASGGGREAFF. Variable domain in full (rest from reference TRBV12-5 and TRBJ1-1): DARVTQTPRHKVTEMGQEVTMRCQPILGHNTVFWYRQTMMQGLELLAYFRNRAPLDDSGMPKDRFSAEMPDATLATLKIQPSEPRDSAVYFCASGGGREAFFGQGTRLTVV.

This clone was detected once. The chain couples TRBV10-1 to TRBJ2-2; D is unclear. Trimming took off 6 bases at V and 2 bases at J, with 4 bases between the two ends. Germline CDR1 and CDR2: WNHNN and SYGVQD (reference sequence). This CDR3 is 12 amino acids long. This CDR3 reads CASRGNTGELFF. In DNA, the CDR3 is TGCGCCAGCAGGGGCAACACCGGGGAGCTGTTTTTT.

This chain links TRBV2 with TRBJ2-3; D is unresolved. In germline, CDR1 is SNHLY, CDR2 FYNNEI. Trimming stripped 5 bases from V and 5 bases from J, with 11 bases between. This CDR3 region has 13 residues. For the CDR3, the DNA is TGTGCCAGCAGTCCCGTCCTCGGAGATACGCAGTATTTT. Translating it yields CASSPVLGDTQYF.

The chain couples TRBV7-8 to TRBJ2-3; D uncertain. Germline CDR1 and CDR2: SGHVS and FQNEAQ. The V and J ends lost 1 base and 2 bases respectively, with 13 bases between them. The CDR3 has 16 amino acids. CDR3 sequence reads: CASSLGSGYNTDTQYF. The CDR3 DNA reads TGTGCCAGCAGCTTAGGCTCCGGGTACAACACAGATACGCAGTATTTT.

The chain recombines TRBV30 with TRBJ2-5, with TRBD1 matching 9 bases. Germline-derived CDR1 and CDR2 are GTSNPN and SVGIG (reference sequence). V shed 6 bases and J 4 bases; nucleotides not matched to a gene: 12. This CDR3 has 15 residues. The CDR3 reads CACNAPTGGRETQYF. In DNA, the CDR3 is TGTGCCTGCAACGCACCAACAGGGGGCAGAGAGACCCAGTACTTC.

The table lists this clone with a count of one. CDR3: CASSPSPTSGRYEQFF. CDR3 nucleotides: TGTGCCAGCAGCCCCAGCCCGACTAGCGGGAGGTATGAGCAGTTCTTC. The rearrangement joins TRBV7-8 to TRBJ2-1; 13 positions match TRBD2. The CDR3 contains 16 residues. In germline, CDR1 is SGHVS, CDR2 FQNEAQ. J lost 8 bases, V lost 5 bases, and 9 bases had no gene match.

This clone occurred a few times. The chain employs TRBV7-9 and TRBJ2-7; D not certain. This CDR3 spans 14 amino acids. Trimming pared 4 bases from V and 4 bases from J, leaving 14 bases between. Germline V gives CDR1 SEHNR, CDR2 FQNEAQ (reference sequence). The CDR3 DNA reads as TGTGCCAGCAGCTCATATAGCCAGAGGTACGAGCAGTACTTC. It translates to CASSSYSQRYEQYF.

The V and J genes are TRBV3-1 (or the pseudogene TRBV3-2) and TRBJ2-5; 7 bases fit TRBD1. Looked up from germline, CDR1 is LGHDT and CDR2 is YNNKEL (reference sequence). Trimming cost V 4 bases and J 9 bases; bases outside gene matches: 11. This CDR3 has 14 residues. CDR3 in amino acids: CASSRGQHRGAQYF. In DNA form, the CDR3 reads TGTGCCAGCAGCCGGGGACAGCACAGGGGTGCCCAGTACTTC.

J is TRBJ1-6 and V is TRBV18, with 8 bases aligning to TRBD1. In germline, CDR1 is KGHSH, CDR2 LQKENI. The CDR3 sequence is 15 residues long. V was clipped by 3 bases and J by 6 bases; unmatched bases: 4. CDR3 loop: CASSPRDRTNSPLHF. CDR3 nucleotides: TGTGCCAGCTCACCGAGGGACAGGACTAATTCACCCCTCCACTTT.

V is TRBV27 and J is TRBJ2-2; 10 nucleotides agree with TRBD2. This CDR3 region has 15 residues. Germline assignment: CDR1 MNHEY and CDR2 SMNVEV (reference sequence). V gave up 5 bases and J gave up 4 bases; unmatched junction bases: 4. CDR3 bases: TGTGCCAGCAGTCCGAGGACTAGCGGCACCGGGGAGCTGTTTTTT. It specifies CASSPRTSGTGELFF.

In the case of this clone: This sample includes further DNA sequences coding for the same CDR3. This rearrangement joins TRBV18 to TRBJ2-3; 8 bases are a match to TRBD1. CDR1 KGHSH and CDR2 LQKENI come from the germline V gene. After removal of 3 bases from V and 4 bases from J, the junction contained 0 bases not matched to a gene. The CDR3 contains 13 residues. In DNA, the CDR3 is TGTGCCAGCTCACCGACAGGGGCAGATACGCAGTATTTT. Translated: CASSPTGADTQYF. Based on the CDR3 plus reference TRBV18 and TRBJ2-3, the full variable domain is NAGVMQNPRHLVRRRGQEARLRCSPMKGHSHVYWYRQLPEEGLKFMVYLQKENIIDESGMPKERFSAEFPKEGPSILRIQQVVRGDSAAYFCASSPTGADTQYFGPGTRLTVL.

This clone was picked up one time. The CDR3 protein is CASRGTAYGYTF. DNA for the CDR3: TGTGCCAGCCGTGGGACAGCCTATGGCTACACCTTC. J is TRBJ1-2 and V is TRBV2; TRBD1 aligns across 7 bases. The CDR3 sequence is 12 residues long. The germline CDR1 and CDR2 sequences are SNHLY and FYNNEI. The junction had 4 bases not matched to a gene; V was cut back by 8 bases and J by 4 bases.

J is TRBJ1-2 and V is TRBV18, with D perhaps TRBD1 (6 bases). CDR3 length equals 16 residues. V lost 4 bases to trimming and J lost 5 bases, with 20 bases between them. The V gene's germline CDR1 is KGHSH and CDR2 LQKENI. The CDR3 DNA is TGTGCCAGCTCACTCCACAGGGCGACGGAGCTTTATGGCTACACCTTC. This sequence encodes CASSLHRATELYGYTF.